This T cell receptor (beta chain) stems from a study of T cells in Graves' hyperthyroidism and ophthalmopathy. Each diagnosis drew on symptoms, thyroxine, TRAb, thyroid ultrasound and orbital computed tomography findings. Germline values: CDR1 GTSNPN, CDR2 SVGIG (reference sequence). V gave up 2 bases and J gave up 4 bases, with 15 bases separating them. The CDR3 is made up of 16 amino acids. Amplification of TCR beta CDR3 regions was performed using RNA transcripts as template. HTBI primers were used for first-round RT-PCR of the TCR CDR3. TCRdb passed the multiplex PCR reads through MiXCR, listing each CDR3 protein once. The sample includes a few hundred thousand distinct CDR3 sequences, roughly 15% of them seen just once.

The chain has TRBV30 and TRBJ2-6; no reliable D call. This TCR came from a woman aged 60-75 years with Graves' ophthalmopathy. The sequencing sample was made of blood. In DNA form, the CDR3 reads TGTGCCTGGAGTCCCCCCCAAGGCGCCGGGGCCAACGTCCTGACTTTC. Its protein is CAWSPPQGAGANVLTF.